Described below is a single T cell receptor beta chain sequence and its context. One junction end does not reproduce the germline sequence, and a read error may be involved. This sample stems from a study of CD8+CD57+ T cells in acquired aplastic anemia. Genomic DNA was employed as the template in profiling TCR beta VDJ and CDR3. TCRdb re-analysed the reads in MiXCR, keeping a single row per CDR3 protein. The table has 260,000 or so distinct CDR3 sequences, approximately 86% seen once. CDR1 is SGHVS, CDR2 FQNEAQ, per germline. This CDR3 comprises 14 residues. Selection for sequencing was limited to patients who had shown CD8+CD57+ cell expansion by flow cytometry.

The sequenced sample consisted of sorted CD4+, CD8+, or CD8+CD57+ T cells (not recorded which) from PBMCs. J is TRBJ2-3 and V is TRBV7-8, with unresolved D. The source of this sequence is a human donor with aplastic anemia. The CDR3 DNA reads TGTGCCAGCAGCTTAGATCCAGGTCCCACAGCCCTTTCCTTT. Translation gives CASSLDPGPTALSF.